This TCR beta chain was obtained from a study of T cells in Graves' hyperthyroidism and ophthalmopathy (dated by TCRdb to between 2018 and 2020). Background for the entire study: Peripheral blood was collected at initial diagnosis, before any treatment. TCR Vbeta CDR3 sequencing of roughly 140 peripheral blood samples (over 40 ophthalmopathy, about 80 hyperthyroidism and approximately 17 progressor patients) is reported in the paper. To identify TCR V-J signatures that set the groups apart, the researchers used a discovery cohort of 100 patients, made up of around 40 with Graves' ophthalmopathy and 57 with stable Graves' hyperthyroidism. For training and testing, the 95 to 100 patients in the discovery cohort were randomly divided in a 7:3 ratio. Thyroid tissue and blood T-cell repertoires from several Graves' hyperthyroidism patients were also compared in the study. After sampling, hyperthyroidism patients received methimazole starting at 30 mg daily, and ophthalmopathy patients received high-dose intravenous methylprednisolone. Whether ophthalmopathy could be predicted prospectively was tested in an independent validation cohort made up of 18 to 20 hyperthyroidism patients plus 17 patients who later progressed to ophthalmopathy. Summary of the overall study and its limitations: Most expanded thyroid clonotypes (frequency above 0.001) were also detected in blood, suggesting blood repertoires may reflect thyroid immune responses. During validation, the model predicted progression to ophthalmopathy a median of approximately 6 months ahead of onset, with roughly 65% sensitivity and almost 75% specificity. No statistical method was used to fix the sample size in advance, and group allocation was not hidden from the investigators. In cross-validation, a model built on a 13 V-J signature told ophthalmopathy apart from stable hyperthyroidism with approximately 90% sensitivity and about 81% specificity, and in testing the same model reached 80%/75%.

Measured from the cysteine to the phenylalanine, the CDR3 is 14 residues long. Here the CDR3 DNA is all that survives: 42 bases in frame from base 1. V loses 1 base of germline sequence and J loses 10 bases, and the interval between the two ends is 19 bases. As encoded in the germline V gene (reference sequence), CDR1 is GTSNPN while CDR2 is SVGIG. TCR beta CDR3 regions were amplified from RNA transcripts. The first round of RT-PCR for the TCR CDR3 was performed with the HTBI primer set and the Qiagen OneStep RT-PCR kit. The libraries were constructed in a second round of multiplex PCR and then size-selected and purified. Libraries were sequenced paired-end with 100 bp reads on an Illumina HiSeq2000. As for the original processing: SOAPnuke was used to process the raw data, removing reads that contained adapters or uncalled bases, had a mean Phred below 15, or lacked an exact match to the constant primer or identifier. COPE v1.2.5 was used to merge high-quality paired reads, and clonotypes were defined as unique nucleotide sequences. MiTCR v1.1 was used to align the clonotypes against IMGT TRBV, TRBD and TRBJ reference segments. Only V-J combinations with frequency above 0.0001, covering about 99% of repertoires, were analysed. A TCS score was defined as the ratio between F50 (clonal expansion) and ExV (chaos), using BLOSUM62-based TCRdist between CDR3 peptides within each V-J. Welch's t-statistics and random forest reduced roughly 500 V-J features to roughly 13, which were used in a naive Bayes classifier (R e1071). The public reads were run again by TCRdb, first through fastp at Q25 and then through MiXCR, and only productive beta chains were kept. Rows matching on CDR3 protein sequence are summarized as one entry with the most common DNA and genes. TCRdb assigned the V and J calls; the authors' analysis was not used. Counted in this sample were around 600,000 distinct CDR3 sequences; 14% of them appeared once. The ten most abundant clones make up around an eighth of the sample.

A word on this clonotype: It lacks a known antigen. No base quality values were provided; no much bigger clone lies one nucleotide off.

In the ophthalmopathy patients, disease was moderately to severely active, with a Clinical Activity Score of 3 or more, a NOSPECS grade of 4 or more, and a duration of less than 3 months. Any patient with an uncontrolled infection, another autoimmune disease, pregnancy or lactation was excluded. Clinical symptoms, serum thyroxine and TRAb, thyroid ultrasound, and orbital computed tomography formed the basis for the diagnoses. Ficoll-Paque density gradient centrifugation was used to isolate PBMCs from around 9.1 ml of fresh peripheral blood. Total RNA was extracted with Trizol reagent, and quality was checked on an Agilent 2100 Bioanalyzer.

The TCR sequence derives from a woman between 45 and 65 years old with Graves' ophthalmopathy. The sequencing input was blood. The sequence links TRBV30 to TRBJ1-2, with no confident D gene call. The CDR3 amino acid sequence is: CAWSATDLPPNYTF. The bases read TGTGCCTGGAGTGCGACGGACTTGCCCCCCAACTACACCTTC.